What follows are 21 T cell receptor beta chains derived from one specimen sequenced in a study of human CD8 memory T cell subsets. UMI-labeled 5' RACE produced the TCR beta libraries. TCRdb reprocessed the 5' RACE reads, keeping one entry per CDR3 protein, no DNA. The sample totals thousands of distinct CDR3 sequences. Progenitor exhausted-like CD8+ memory cells (TPEX) were CCR7+ PD-1+ TIGIT+. Sequenced sample: CD8+ T cells from PBMCs. Receptor source: a human donor in good health.

The chain couples TRBV10-3 to TRBJ2-1; the TCRdb call, TRBD2, lacks DNA for checking. Germline-derived CDR1 and CDR2 are ENHRY and SYGVKD. The CDR3 has 15 amino acids. The CDR3 loop is CAISDSGKDYNEQFF.

V is TRBV18 and J is TRBJ1-2. Germline-derived CDR1 and CDR2 are KGHSH and LQKENI. The CDR3 totals 15 residues. The CDR3 is CASSPRADSKYGYTF. Supplemented by reference TRBV18 and TRBJ1-2, the full variable domain reads NAGVMQNPRHLVRRRGQEARLRCSPMKGHSHVYWYRQLPEEGLKFMVYLQKENIIDESGMPKERFSAEFPKEGPSILRIQQVVRGDSAAYFCASSPRADSKYGYTFGSGTRLTVV.

The rearrangement links TRBV28 to TRBJ2-7; the TCRdb call, TRBD1, lacks DNA for checking. The CDR3 runs to 15 residues. Germline CDR1 and CDR2: MDHEN and SYDVKM. The CDR3 reads CASSLRGTHSYEQYF.

The J gene is TRBJ2-1, the V gene TRBV19; without DNA, the TCRdb call of TRBD1 cannot be checked. Germline V CDR1 and CDR2: LNHDA, SQIVND (reference sequence). The CDR3 sequence is 14 residues long. CDR3 in amino acids: CASRIQGSYNEQFF. Drawing the rest from reference TRBV19 and TRBJ2-1, the complete variable domain is DGGITQSPKYLFRKEGQNVTLSCEQNLNHDAMYWYRQDPGQGLRLIYYSQIVNDFQKGDIAEGYSVSREKKESFPLTVTSAQKNPTAFYLCASRIQGSYNEQFFGPGTRLTVL.

V usage is TRBV6-4 and J usage is TRBJ2-3. The CDR3 is 13 residues long. Looked up from germline, CDR1 is MRHNA and CDR2 is SNTAGT. CDR3 residues: CASSGTNTDTQYF.

The chain joins TRBV12-3 or TRBV12-4 to TRBJ2-7; TCRdb outputs TRBD2, but without DNA this stays unchecked. The CDR3 is made up of 14 amino acids. CDR3 sequence: CASSPPGALYEQYF.

The chain employs TRBV7-9 and TRBJ2-1; TCRdb returns TRBD2, unconfirmable since there is no DNA. CDR3 length: 16 amino acids. From germline, CDR1 is SEHNR and CDR2 FQNEAQ (reference sequence). The CDR3 here is CASSLPQGLANNEQFF.

The chain recombines TRBV4-2 with TRBJ2-7; TCRdb's assignment of TRBD1 cannot be checked, as there is no DNA. Germline loops: CDR1 LGHNA, CDR2 YNFKEQ. This CDR3 is built from 17 residues. The CDR3 spells CASSQDPVGVGTYEQYF.

Judged by frequency, this clonotype is large. This sequence joins TRBV5-1 and TRBJ2-7; TCRdb reports TRBD2, a call that lacks DNA to check it against. CDR1 is SGHRS and CDR2 is YFSETQ in the germline V gene. There are 15 residues in the CDR3. This CDR3 reads CASSLQRGASYEQYF.

This chain connects TRBV19 to TRBJ1-6; the TCRdb call, TRBD1, lacks DNA for checking. The CDR3 runs to 13 residues. Germline V gene data show CDR1 as LNHDA and CDR2 as SQIVND (reference sequence). CDR3: CASRTAHNSPLHF. Complete variable domain (other parts from reference TRBV19 and TRBJ1-6): DGGITQSPKYLFRKEGQNVTLSCEQNLNHDAMYWYRQDPGQGLRLIYYSQIVNDFQKGDIAEGYSVSREKKESFPLTVTSAQKNPTAFYLCASRTAHNSPLHFGNGTRLTVT.

The rearrangement joins TRBV21-1 to TRBJ2-7; TCRdb lists TRBD2, though no DNA is available to test this call. TRBV21-1 is deemed a pseudogene. There are 14 residues in the CDR3. CDR3 sequence reads: CASIRLAGVDEQYF.

This chain uses TRBV4-3 with TRBJ2-2; the D call from TCRdb, TRBD2, cannot be confirmed without DNA. Germline CDR1 and CDR2: LGHNA and YSLEER. The CDR3 covers 14 residues. This chain's CDR3 is CASSHSSDTGELFF.

The J gene is TRBJ2-1, the V gene TRBV9; the D call of TRBD1 rests on TCRdb alone, since no DNA is present to check it. Germline assignment: CDR1 SGDLS and CDR2 YYNGEE. This CDR3 region has 19 residues. The CDR3: CASSPRDRNIALEPNEQFF.

The chain has TRBV7-9 and TRBJ1-4; the D call of TRBD1 rests on TCRdb alone, since no DNA is present to check it. The CDR3 extends over 15 amino acids. Germline lookup yields CDR1 SEHNR and CDR2 FQNEAQ (reference sequence). This CDR3 is CASSLNSAHNEKLFF. The full variable domain, its missing parts supplied by reference TRBV7-9 and TRBJ1-4, is DTGVSQNPRHKITKRGQNVTFRCDPISEHNRLYWYRQTLGQGPEFLTYFQNEAQLEKSRLLSDRFSAERPKGSFSTLEIQRTEQGDSAMYLCASSLNSAHNEKLFFGSGTQLSVL.

V gene TRBV7-6 combines with J gene TRBJ1-6; lacking DNA, the TRBD1 call made by TCRdb goes unchecked. Germline lookup yields CDR1 SGHVS and CDR2 FNYEAQ. There are 11 residues in the CDR3. CDR3 residues: CASSSGQGAHF.

V usage is TRBV6-2 or TRBV6-3 and J usage is TRBJ2-7; TCRdb's D call of TRBD1 is untestable without DNA. Germline values: CDR1 MNHEY, CDR2 SVGEGT. The CDR3 covers 16 residues. The CDR3 protein is CASSYSLGGRSYEQYF.

This rearrangement joins TRBV6-8 to TRBJ2-1; the TCRdb call, TRBD1, lacks DNA for checking. Germline V gives CDR1 MNHGY, CDR2 SAAAGT. The CDR3 consists of 13 residues. CDR3 region: CASSTTQGNEQFF.

This clonotype is medium-sized by frequency. This chain uses TRBV2 with TRBJ2-1; TCRdb indicates TRBD1, and absent DNA this call remains unverified. The CDR3 has 16 residues. Germline V gives CDR1 SNHLY, CDR2 FYNNEI. The CDR3 sequence is CASSEEAAGQDNEQFF.

J is TRBJ2-1 and V is TRBV25-1; TCRdb's D call, TRBD1, is unchecked because there is no DNA. Germline V gene lookup returns CDR1 MGHDK and CDR2 SYGVNS. The length of the CDR3 is 14 residues. CDR3 residues: CASSERGLYNEQFF.

Here the CDR3 reads CASRKRERVPNEQFF. This chain uses TRBV28 with TRBJ2-1; the TCRdb call, TRBD2, lacks DNA for checking. Germline-derived CDR1 and CDR2 are MDHEN and SYDVKM. This CDR3 region has 15 residues.

The CDR3 region is CASSGGPTYEQYF. The chain links TRBV7-9 to TRBJ2-7; the D call of TRBD1 rests on TCRdb alone, since no DNA is present to check it. The germline V gene encodes CDR1 SEHNR and CDR2 FQNEAQ (reference sequence). The CDR3 has 13 amino acids.